This T cell receptor beta chain was documented in a study of vaccination effects on CD4 cells after COVID-19 (dated 2022 in TCRdb). The study in broad terms: Each participant got two doses of an mRNA SARS-CoV-2 vaccine, either BNT162b2 or mRNA-1273. Altogether, around ten COVID-19 convalescent patients and 4 SARS-CoV-2-naive healthy vaccine recipients made up the full study. In both COVID-19 convalescent patients and infection-naive vaccine recipients, the study compared SARS-CoV-2 spike-specific CD4+ TCR repertoires from before mRNA vaccination with those from after it. In the study, cultures from other donors were sequenced using the Oncomine TCR Beta short-read assay on an Illumina iSeq 100.

In this sample, this clone turned up a few times. This clone's antigen is unknown. No base quality information exists; no much larger clone differs at one position. From V the trimming removes 0 bases and from J it removes 10 bases, while the gene matches leave 6 bases of the junction unaccounted for. The germline V gene gives CDR1 as SGHDT and CDR2 as YYEEEE. From its cysteine to its phenylalanine, the CDR3 spans 13 amino acids. Only CDR3 DNA is held: 39 bases, read in frame from base 1. In the ViraFEST assay, PBMC were stimulated with viral peptide pools, and antigen-specific CD4+ T cell clonotypes were then identified by expansion using TCR sequencing. After around ten days of culture, CD4+ T cells were isolated with the EasySep CD4+ T cell isolation kit. Negative nucleocapsid antibody results before and after vaccination confirmed that the healthy vaccine recipients had no prior SARS-CoV-2 infection. Each well held fewer than 2.5 million PBMC cultured in IMDM containing roughly 5% human AB serum, around 10 IU/ml IL-2 and gentamicin, along with around 9.1 ug/ml peptides. Half of the culture medium was replaced with fresh IL-2-containing medium on days 3 and 7. Each peptide stimulation condition was cultured in triplicate wells unless otherwise noted. PBMC were separated from whole blood using Ficoll-Paque Plus gradient centrifugation and were then either cryopreserved at -140C or used fresh. The overlapping peptide pools covered the spike proteins of SARS-CoV-2 as well as those of the common cold coronaviruses HCoV-NL63, HCoV-OC43 and HCoV-229E. The QIAamp micro DNA kit was used to extract genomic DNA from the cultured CD4+ T cells.

Broad study findings and their caveats: Clones induced by infection and clones induced by vaccination both contracted markedly at late timepoints after vaccination, which fits with T cell responses waning over time. Only a small number of convalescent patients were included, and no early post-infection timepoints were available, which limited the study. In healthy vaccine recipients, vaccine-induced clones were almost all SARS-CoV-2 mono-reactive, with only 1 of 255 cross-reactive with common cold coronaviruses.

Libraries were made using the immunoSEQ multiplex PCR assay. TCR beta CDR3 sequencing was performed on DNA from the cultured, isolated CD4+ T cells. In the source study's methods: Non-productive TCR sequences were discarded, and reads were trimmed to the CDR3 region, with only CDR3s of 7 or more amino acids retained. The MANAFEST web app was used to pick out antigen-specific clonotypes by comparing their expansion in peptide wells with that in reference cultures. To be called positive, a clone needed expansion at FDR<0.05 compared with the reference and with all other wells, an odds ratio greater than 5, and a frequency greater than 0.1% in two replicate wells. Cross-reactive clonotypes were defined as significantly expanded in SARS-CoV-2 spike wells and in at least one common cold coronavirus spike condition. CDR3 similarity was assessed by Levenshtein distance with the stringdist R package, and unrooted trees were built with ape in R 3.6.1. TCRdb stores this immuneACCESS table with in-frame sequences only. Part of the clones is absent; in the studies checked, under half of the shortfall reflects unresolved V genes, and no reason is known for the rest. The DNA was the basis for D and trimming; V, J and clone size are from that table. The sample includes roughly 63,000 clones, with around 75% observed a single time. The top ten clones comprise over 3.5% of the sample.

The rearranged segments are TRBV5-6 and TRBJ1-2; TRBD1 fits 7 bases in the junction. This specimen was CD4+ T cells from PBMCs cultured with HCoV-OC43 spike peptides, taken before COVID-19 vaccination. The cell subset or site label, read with the paper, signifies: HCoV-OC43 spike overlapping peptide pool stimulation. The clonotype comes from a human donor who received a COVID-19 vaccine. The CDR3 reads CASSLARQGDYTF. The nucleotides read TGTGCCAGCAGCTTGGCCCGGCAGGGGGACTACACCTTC.